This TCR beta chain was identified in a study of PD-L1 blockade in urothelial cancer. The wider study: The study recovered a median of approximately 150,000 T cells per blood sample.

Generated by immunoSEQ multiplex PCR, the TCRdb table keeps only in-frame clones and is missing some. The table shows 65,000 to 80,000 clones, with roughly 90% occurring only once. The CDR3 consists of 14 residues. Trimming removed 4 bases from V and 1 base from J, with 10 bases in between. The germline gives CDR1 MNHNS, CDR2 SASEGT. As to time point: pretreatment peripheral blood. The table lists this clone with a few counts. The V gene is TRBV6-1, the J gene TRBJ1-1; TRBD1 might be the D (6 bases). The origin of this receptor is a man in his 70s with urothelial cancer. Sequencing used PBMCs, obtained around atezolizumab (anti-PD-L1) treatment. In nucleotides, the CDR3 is TGTGCCAGCAGTGGATCGACAGGGAACACTGAAGCTTTCTTT. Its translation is CASSGSTGNTEAFF.